This is a list of T cell receptor beta chains from one sample in a study of HIV-infected patients and healthy controls. TCRdb processed the 5' RACE reads anew with MiXCR; each CDR3 protein has one entry. The table has under 10,000 distinct CDR3 sequences, 8.4% seen once. The sample was blood, taken during antiretroviral therapy. The receptors come from an adult with HIV infection. CDR3s include the opening cysteine and the closing phenylalanine or tryptophan. D genes are given only for firm matches. Only some rows state a clone size, as once, few, many or a class for expanded clones.

12 - TRBJ2-1 medium-sized TRBV20-1 TGCAGTGCTTCTAGCCGATACAATGAGCAGTTCTTC CSASSRYNEQFF
13 - TRBJ2-7 medium-sized TRBV3-1 TGTGCCAGCAGCCAAGATGCGGATTACGAGCAGTACTTC CASSQDADYEQYF
16 TRBD1 TRBJ1-5 - TRBV2 TGTGCCAGCAGGGACGGGACAGGAGTCACCAATCAGCCCCAGCATTTT CASRDGTGVTNQPQHF
16 TRBD2 TRBJ2-3 medium-sized TRBV6-6 TGTGCCAGCAGCCCCATAGCGGGAGGAGGCACAGATACGCAGTATTTT CASSPIAGGGTDTQYF
14 - TRBJ2-5 medium-sized TRBV6-2/TRBV6-3 TGTGCCAGCAGTCTATCGGGAGTTGGAGAGACCCAGTACTTC CASSLSGVGETQYF
14 - TRBJ2-4 medium-sized TRBV29-1 TGCAGCGTTGAATTCGGGTTAGCCAAAAACATTCAGTACTTC CSVEFGLAKNIQYF
15 - TRBJ1-5 medium-sized TRBV19 TGTGCCAGCTCTTCCGGGACCCATTCTAATCAGCCCCAGCATTTT CASSSGTHSNQPQHF
15 - TRBJ2-7 few TRBV2 TGTGCCAGCAGTTCCCCACAGGTGTCTCCGGGCGAGCAGTACTTC CASSSPQVSPGEQYF
16 - TRBJ2-2 few TRBV5-4 TGTGCCAGCAGCTTGGATGCCGACAGCCTCACCGGGGAGCTGTTTTTT CASSLDADSLTGELFF
15 TRBD2 TRBJ2-1 many TRBV19 TGTGCCAGTAGTCTGGCTAGCGGGGTCTACAATGAGCAGTTCTTC CASSLASGVYNEQFF
15 - TRBJ2-5 many TRBV20-1 TGCAGTGCTAGACATGCGTCTAAAGGGCAGGAGACCCAGTACTTC CSARHASKGQETQYF
13 - TRBJ1-1 many TRBV29-1 TGCAGCGTCCGGACAAAACAGGGCACTGAAGCTTTCTTT CSVRTKQGTEAFF
14 TRBD2 TRBJ2-3 medium-sized TRBV2 TGTGCCAGCAGTGAAAAGCGGGGGGCGCCAACGCAGTATTTT CASSEKRGAPTQYF
14 - TRBJ2-3 many TRBV12-3/TRBV12-4 TGTGCCAGCAAGCTCCTTCAGGGGCCAGATACGCAGTATTTT CASKLLQGPDTQYF
15 - TRBJ2-3 medium-sized TRBV12-5 TGTGCTAGTGGTCCCGGGGGTCGCGGCACAGATACGCAGTATTTT CASGPGGRGTDTQYF
14 - TRBJ2-5 once TRBV5-1 TGCGCCAGCAGCCGGGGACACGGTCAAGAGACCCAGTACTTC CASSRGHGQETQYF
14 - TRBJ2-5 many TRBV30 TGTGCCTGGAGTTCCTCCGACCTAATAGAGACCCAGTACTTC CAWSSSDLIETQYF
11 TRBD1 TRBJ1-4 - TRBV5-1 TGCGCCAGCAGCCGTGGACAGGAACTGTTTTTT CASSRGQELFF
16 - TRBJ2-5 medium-sized TRBV19 TGTGCCAGTATCCTGACCGGGGCGGAGTACCAAGAGACCCAGTACTTC CASILTGAEYQETQYF
14 - TRBJ1-6 medium-sized TRBV10-2 TGCGCCAGCGTTCCGAGGGTCAATACGTCACCCCTCCACTTT CASVPRVNTSPLHF
12 - TRBJ2-1 many TRBV5-1 TGCGCCAGCAGCGCCGCACTCAATGAGCAGTTCTTC CASSAALNEQFF
17 TRBD1 TRBJ2-5 many TRBV6-5 TGTGCCAGCAGTTACCGCCGGACAGGGGGCTTTGGAGAGACCCAGTACTTC CASSYRRTGGFGETQYF
12 - TRBJ2-3 - TRBV28 TGTGCCAGCAGCCCCCCCGCAGATACGCAGTATTTT CASSPPADTQYF
16 - TRBJ2-3 - TRBV6-5 TGTGCCAGCAGTTACTTCGGAGGGGCGCCTACAGATACGCAGTATTTT CASSYFGGAPTDTQYF
16 - TRBJ2-7 many TRBV7-7 TGTGCTAGCAGCTCCAACCGGGGAATCGGCCCCTACGAGCAGTACTTC CASSSNRGIGPYEQYF
16 - TRBJ2-5 - TRBV6-5 TGTGCCAGCAGTTACGTAGGCAGCCCGTACCAAGAGACCCAGTACTTC CASSYVGSPYQETQYF
16 - TRBJ1-2 many TRBV20-1 TGCAGTGCTAGACCCCTCGGGCGAAAGGAAGTCAATGGCTACACCTTC CSARPLGRKEVNGYTF
16 - TRBJ1-1 many TRBV14 TGTGCCAGCAGCCAAGTGAGGGGCTTTAAGAACACTGAAGCTTTCTTT CASSQVRGFKNTEAFF
15 - TRBJ2-7 medium-sized TRBV19 TGTGCCAGTAGTATCGGAGGCTACCAGGGGTACGAGCAGTACTTC CASSIGGYQGYEQYF
11 - TRBJ1-2 medium-sized TRBV6-1 TGTGCCAGCAGGGAGTTGTATGGCTACACCTTC CASRELYGYTF
17 TRBD2 TRBJ2-7 medium-sized TRBV4-1 TGCGCCAGCAGCCAAGAAGGCACTAGCGGGGTCTCCTACGAGCAGTACTTC CASSQEGTSGVSYEQYF
16 - TRBJ2-5 many TRBV20-1 TGCAGTGTAAGGGGTGCGACGGGCGGGGTCCAAGAGACCCAGTACTTC CSVRGATGGVQETQYF
15 - TRBJ2-3 medium-sized TRBV6-6 TGTGCCAGCAGTTCTCCGGCAGCGTTCTCAGATACGCAGTATTTT CASSSPAAFSDTQYF
17 - TRBJ2-7 medium-sized TRBV6-5 TGTGCCAGCAGCCGCCGGACAGAAGCCCTTCTGAAATACGAGCAGTACTTC CASSRRTEALLKYEQYF
15 TRBD1 TRBJ2-6 many TRBV4-2 TGTGCCAGCAGCCTTGGACAGGGCGGGGCCAACGTCCTGACTTTC CASSLGQGGANVLTF
13 - TRBJ1-4 many TRBV5-4 TGTGCCAGCAGCCTTGACAGTAATGAAAAACTGTTTTTT CASSLDSNEKLFF
15 TRBD2 TRBJ2-1 many TRBV2 TGTGCCAGCAGTGAAGCGCTAGCGGCCAACAATGAGCAGTTCTTC CASSEALAANNEQFF
16 TRBD1 TRBJ1-5 medium-sized TRBV10-3 TGTGCCATCAGCGATTATACAGGGGGCAAAAATCAGCCCCAGCATTTT CAISDYTGGKNQPQHF
12 - TRBJ2-3 many TRBV20-1 TGCAGTGCCCCGGGCCTCCTGGGTACGCAGTATTTT CSAPGLLGTQYF
18 - TRBJ2-5 medium-sized TRBV12-3/TRBV12-4 TGTGCCAGCAGTTTAGTGGCAGCTTCATCTCTGGGGAGCGAGACCCAGTACTTC CASSLVAASSLGSETQYF
13 - TRBJ2-7 few TRBV12-3/TRBV12-4 TGTGCCAGCAGTTTTGCCCGGCACTACGAGCAGTACTTC CASSFARHYEQYF
13 - TRBJ1-2 many TRBV18 TGTGCCAGCTCACTACCTACAGGGACTGGCTACACCTTC CASSLPTGTGYTF
14 - TRBJ2-1 medium-sized TRBV6-1 TGTGCCAGCAGTGAAGGACAGGAGTACAATGAGCAGTTCTTC CASSEGQEYNEQFF
12 - TRBJ1-1 - TRBV28 TGTGCCAGCAGTTTGGGTCCCACTGAAGCTTTCTTT CASSLGPTEAFF
14 TRBD2 TRBJ2-1 many TRBV20-1 TGCAGTGCCCACTCCGGGACTAGCTACTCTGAGCAGTTCTTC CSAHSGTSYSEQFF
16 TRBD2 TRBJ2-7 few TRBV6-5 TGTGCCAGCAGTTCTCCAGTTAGCGGGGAATCCTACGAGCAGTACTTC CASSSPVSGESYEQYF
15 TRBD2 TRBJ2-5 few TRBV5-1 TGCGCCAGCAGCTTGCTACTAGCGAACCAAGAGACCCAGTACTTC CASSLLLANQETQYF